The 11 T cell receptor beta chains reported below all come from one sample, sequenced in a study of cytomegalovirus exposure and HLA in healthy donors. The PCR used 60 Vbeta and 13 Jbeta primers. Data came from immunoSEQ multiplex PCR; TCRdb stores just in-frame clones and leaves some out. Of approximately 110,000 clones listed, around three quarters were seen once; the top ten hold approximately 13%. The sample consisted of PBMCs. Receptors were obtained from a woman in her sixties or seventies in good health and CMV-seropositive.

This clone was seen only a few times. The CDR3 loop is CASSDPSGGRKETQYF. In nucleotides, the CDR3 is TGTGCCAGCAGTGACCCTAGCGGGGGACGTAAAGAGACCCAGTACTTC. The genes are TRBV6-1 and TRBJ2-5, with 10 nucleotides matching TRBD2. The CDR3 is 16 residues long. The V gene's germline CDR1 is MNHNS and CDR2 SASEGT. V shed 3 bases and J 3 bases; nucleotides not matched to a gene: 7.

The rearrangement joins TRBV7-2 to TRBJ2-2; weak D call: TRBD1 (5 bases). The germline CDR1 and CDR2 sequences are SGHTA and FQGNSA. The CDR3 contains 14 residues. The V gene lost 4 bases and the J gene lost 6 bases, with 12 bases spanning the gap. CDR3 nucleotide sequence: TGTGCCAGCAGCTCCAACCCCAGGGCCGGGGAGCTGTTTTTT. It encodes CASSSNPRAGELFF.

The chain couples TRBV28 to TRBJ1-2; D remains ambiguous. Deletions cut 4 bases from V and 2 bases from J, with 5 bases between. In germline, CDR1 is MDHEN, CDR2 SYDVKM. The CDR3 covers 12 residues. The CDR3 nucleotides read TGTGCCAGCAGTTCCATGAACTATGGCTACACCTTC. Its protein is CASSSMNYGYTF.

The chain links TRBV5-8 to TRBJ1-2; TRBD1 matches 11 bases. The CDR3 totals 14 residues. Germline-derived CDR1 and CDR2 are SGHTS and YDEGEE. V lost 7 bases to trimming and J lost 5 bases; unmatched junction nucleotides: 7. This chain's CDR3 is CASSLGQGAYGYTF. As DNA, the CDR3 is TGTGCCAGCTCACTAGGACAGGGGGCTTATGGCTACACCTTC.

The CDR3 sequence: CASQGGSGNTIYF. The CDR3 nucleotides read TGTGCCAGCCAGGGGGGATCTGGAAACACCATATATTTT. V usage is TRBV28 and J usage is TRBJ1-3; TRBD1 aligns across 7 bases. Germline V gene lookup returns CDR1 MDHEN and CDR2 SYDVKM. Trimming removed 8 bases from V and 1 base from J; junction bases left unmatched: 2. The CDR3 totals 13 residues.

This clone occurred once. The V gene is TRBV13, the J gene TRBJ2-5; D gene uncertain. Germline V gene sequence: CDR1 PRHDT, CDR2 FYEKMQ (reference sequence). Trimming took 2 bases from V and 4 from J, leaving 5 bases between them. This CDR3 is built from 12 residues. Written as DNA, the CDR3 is TGTGCCAGCAGCTTAACTGGAGAGACCCAGTACTTC. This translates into CASSLTGETQYF.

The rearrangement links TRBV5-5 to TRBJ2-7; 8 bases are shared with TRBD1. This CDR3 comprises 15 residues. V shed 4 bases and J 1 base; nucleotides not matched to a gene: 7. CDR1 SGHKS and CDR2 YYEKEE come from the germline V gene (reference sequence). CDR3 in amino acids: CASSRGQGSSYEQYF. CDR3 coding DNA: TGTGCCAGCAGCAGAGGACAGGGCAGTTCCTACGAGCAGTACTTC.

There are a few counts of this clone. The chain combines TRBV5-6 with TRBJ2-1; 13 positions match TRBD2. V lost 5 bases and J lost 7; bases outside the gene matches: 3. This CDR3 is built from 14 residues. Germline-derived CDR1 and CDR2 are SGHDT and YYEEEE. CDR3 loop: CASRLGLAGNEQFF. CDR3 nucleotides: TGTGCCAGCAGACTGGGACTAGCGGGGAATGAGCAGTTCTTC.

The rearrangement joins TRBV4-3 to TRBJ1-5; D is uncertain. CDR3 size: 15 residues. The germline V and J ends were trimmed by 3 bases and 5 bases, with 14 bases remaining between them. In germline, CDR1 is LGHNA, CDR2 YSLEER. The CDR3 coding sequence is TGCGCCAGCAGCCAGACCGCGGAGGGCTATCAGCCCCAGCATTTT. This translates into CASSQTAEGYQPQHF.

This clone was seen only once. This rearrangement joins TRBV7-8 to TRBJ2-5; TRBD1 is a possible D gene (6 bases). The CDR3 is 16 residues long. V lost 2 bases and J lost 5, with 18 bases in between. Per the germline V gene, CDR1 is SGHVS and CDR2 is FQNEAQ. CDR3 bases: TGTGCCAGCAGCTTAAAACTGGACAGCATTATGGAGACCCAGTACTTC. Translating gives CASSLKLDSIMETQYF.

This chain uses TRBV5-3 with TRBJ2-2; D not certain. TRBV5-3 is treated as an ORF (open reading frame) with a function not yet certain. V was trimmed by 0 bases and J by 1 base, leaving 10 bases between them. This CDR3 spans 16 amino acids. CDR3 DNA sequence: TGTGCCAGAAGCTTGGAGCGCCAGAAGAACACCGGGGAGCTGTTTTTT. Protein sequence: CARSLERQKNTGELFF.